This entry features one TCR beta chain sequence. TCRdb's copy holds only in-frame clones and misses some; the assay was immunoSEQ multiplex PCR. The sample has about 380,000 clones; 85% to 90% are singletons. The record originates from a study of blood T cell repertoires in COVID-19. Study summary: Specimens from acute and convalescent COVID-19 originated in the United States, Italy and Spain.

Germline CDR1 SGDLS, CDR2 YYNGEE. The length of the CDR3 is 14 residues. Germline trimming cut 3 bases from V and 10 bases from J; bases unmatched to any gene: 9. Participants were aged about 18 to 90 years from around 24 US areas. The study assigned cohorts using participant-reported clinical history. The study counted Cohort 3 donors as recovered given two negative PCRs, clearance, or symptom resolution. The chain couples TRBV9 to TRBJ2-2; 7 bases agree with TRBD1. Sequencing was carried out using PBMCs or T cells enriched from blood (not recorded which). The TCR comes from a woman aged 18-29 years who had recovered from COVID-19. CDR3 bases: TGTGCCAGCAGCGCCGGGACAGTCGGGGAGGAGCTGTTTTTT. Residues: CASSAGTVGEELFF.